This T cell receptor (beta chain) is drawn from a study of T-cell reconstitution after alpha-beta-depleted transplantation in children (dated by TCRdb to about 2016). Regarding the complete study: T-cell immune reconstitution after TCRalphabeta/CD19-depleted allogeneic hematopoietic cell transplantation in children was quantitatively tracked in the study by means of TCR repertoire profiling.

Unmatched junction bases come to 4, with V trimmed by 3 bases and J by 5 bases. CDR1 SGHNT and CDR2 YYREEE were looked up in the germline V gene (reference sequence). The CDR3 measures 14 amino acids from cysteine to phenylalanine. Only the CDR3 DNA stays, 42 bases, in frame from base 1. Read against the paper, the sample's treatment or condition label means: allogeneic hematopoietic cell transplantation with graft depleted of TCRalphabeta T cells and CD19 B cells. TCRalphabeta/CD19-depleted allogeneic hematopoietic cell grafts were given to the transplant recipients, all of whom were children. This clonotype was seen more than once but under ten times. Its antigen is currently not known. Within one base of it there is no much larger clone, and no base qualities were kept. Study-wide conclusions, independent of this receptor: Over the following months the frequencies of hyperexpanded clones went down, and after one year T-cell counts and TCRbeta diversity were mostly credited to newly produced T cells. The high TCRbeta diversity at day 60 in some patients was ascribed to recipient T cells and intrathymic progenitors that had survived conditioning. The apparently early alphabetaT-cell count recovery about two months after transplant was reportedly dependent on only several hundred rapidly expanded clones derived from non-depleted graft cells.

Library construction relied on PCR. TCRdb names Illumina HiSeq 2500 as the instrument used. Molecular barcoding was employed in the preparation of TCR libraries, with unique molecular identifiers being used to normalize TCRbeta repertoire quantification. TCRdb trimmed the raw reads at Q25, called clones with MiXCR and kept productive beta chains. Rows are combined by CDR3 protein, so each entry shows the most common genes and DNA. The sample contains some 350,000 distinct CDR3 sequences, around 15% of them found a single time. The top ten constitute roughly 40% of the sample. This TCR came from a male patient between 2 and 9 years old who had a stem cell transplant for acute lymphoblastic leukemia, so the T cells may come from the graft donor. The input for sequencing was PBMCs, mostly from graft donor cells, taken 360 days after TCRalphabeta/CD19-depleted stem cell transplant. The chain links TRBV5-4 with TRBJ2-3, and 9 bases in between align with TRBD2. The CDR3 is CASSYILAGDTQYF. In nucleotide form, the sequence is TGTGCCAGCAGCTATATACTAGCGGGAGATACGCAGTATTTT.